One sample yielded the 10 T cell receptor beta chains listed below, sequenced in a study of response to subunit inactivated influenza vaccine. TCRdb itself ran the RT-PCR reads through MiXCR, one entry per CDR3 protein. The sample holds 600,000 to 850,000 distinct CDR3 sequences, 11% to 15% seen once. The sample was PBMCs from blood, taken approximately 15 days before vaccination. The receptor source for this set is a man between 45 and 60 years old who received an inactivated influenza vaccine.

This clonotype was detected a few times. The V gene is TRBV4-3, the J gene TRBJ1-4; D is possibly TRBD1 (6 bases). The CDR3 is made up of 16 amino acids. V was trimmed by 4 bases and J by 0 bases, leaving 12 bases between them. CDR1 is LGHNA and CDR2 is YSLEER in the germline V gene. The CDR3 loop is CASSLRQVATNEKLFF. DNA of the CDR3: TGCGCCAGCAGCCTACGACAGGTCGCAACTAATGAAAAACTGTTTTTT.

The table lists this clonotype with many counts. The genes are TRBV5-6 and TRBJ1-3; perhaps TRBD1 as D (6 bases). CDR3 length: 15 amino acids. V lost 1 base and J 1 base, leaving 9 bases between the germline ends. Germline V gene lookup returns CDR1 SGHDT and CDR2 YYEEEE. CDR3 sequence reads: CASSLQGLSGNTIYF. The DNA of the CDR3 is TGTGCCAGCAGCTTGCAGGGGTTATCTGGAAACACCATATATTTT.

CDR3 nucleotides: TGTGCCAGCAGTATGGGTATGGGGTCCCACGAGCAGTACTTC. Encoded protein: CASSMGMGSHEQYF. The V call is TRBV28, the J call TRBJ2-7; no clear D. V lost 5 bases and J 5 bases, leaving 16 bases between the germline ends. The CDR3 has 14 amino acids. Germline CDR1 reads MDHEN; CDR2 reads SYDVKM.

Ten or more counts support this clonotype. V usage is TRBV5-1 and J usage is TRBJ1-1, with D uncertain. The V gene lost 5 bases and the J gene lost 3 bases, with 11 bases spanning the gap. The CDR3 loop spans 13 amino acids. CDR1 is SGHRS, CDR2 YFSETQ, per germline. The CDR3 nucleotides are TGCGCCAGCAGGACGGAGTTGGACACTGAAGCTTTCTTT. Its translation: CASRTELDTEAFF.

The V call is TRBV7-9, the J call TRBJ2-1, with D perhaps being TRBD1 or TRBD2 (5 bases each). Trimming took off 1 base at V and 5 bases at J, with 12 bases between the two ends. Germline V gives CDR1 SEHNR, CDR2 FQNEAQ (reference sequence). The CDR3 length is 15 residues. CDR3: CASSLGGTHNNEQFF. Written as DNA, the CDR3 is TGTGCCAGCAGCTTAGGTGGGACCCACAACAATGAGCAGTTCTTC.

This clonotype has more than one count but fewer than ten. The CDR3 spells CASSPSTGSSYNEQFF. The CDR3 region has the DNA TGTGCCAGCAGTCCCTCGACAGGGAGCTCCTACAATGAGCAGTTCTTC. The chain links TRBV12-3 or TRBV12-4 to TRBJ2-1, with 7 bases identical to TRBD1. This CDR3 region has 16 residues. V gave up 5 bases and J gave up 0 bases; unmatched junction bases: 7.

V gene TRBV7-2 combines with J gene TRBJ2-5; maybe TRBD2 (6 bases). Trimming took off 1 base at V and 3 bases at J, with 12 bases between the two ends. CDR3 length: 15 amino acids. CDR1 and CDR2 from the germline V gene are SGHTA and FQGNSA. In DNA form, the CDR3 reads TGTGCCAGCAGCTTAGAGCTAGCGTCCAAAGAGACCCAGTACTTC. Residues: CASSLELASKETQYF.

The CDR3 sequence is CASSLHRGGRTDTQYF. The CDR3 DNA sequence: TGTGCCAGCAGCTTGCACAGAGGGGGCAGGACAGATACGCAGTATTTT. The chain employs TRBV7-9 and TRBJ2-3; 7 bases match TRBD1. Germline loops: CDR1 SEHNR, CDR2 FQNEAQ (reference sequence). After removal of 3 bases from V and 3 bases from J, the junction contained 9 bases not matched to a gene. CDR3 size: 16 residues. The full variable domain, rest sourced from reference TRBV7-9 and TRBJ2-3, is DTGVSQNPRHKITKRGQNVTFRCDPISEHNRLYWYRQTLGQGPEFLTYFQNEAQLEKSRLLSDRFSAERPKGSFSTLEIQRTEQGDSAMYLCASSLHRGGRTDTQYFGPGTRLTVL.

This chain links TRBV9 with TRBJ2-5; maybe TRBD2 (6 bases). The CDR3 is 15 amino acids. V lost 0 bases, J lost 4 bases, and 13 bases lay in between. Germline V gives CDR1 SGDLS, CDR2 YYNGEE. DNA for the CDR3: TGTGCCAGCAGCGTAGCCGGGGGTAGGGGAGAGACCCAGTACTTC. Protein: CASSVAGGRGETQYF. Based on the CDR3 plus reference TRBV9 and TRBJ2-5, the full variable domain is DSGVTQTPKHLITATGQRVTLRCSPRSGDLSVYWYQQSLDQGLQFLIQYYNGEERAKGNILERFSAQQFPDLHSELNLSSLELGDSALYFCASSVAGGRGETQYFGPGTRLLVL.

V and J are TRBV6-5 and TRBJ2-1, with 11 bases fitting TRBD1. This CDR3 has 16 residues. Trimming took 4 bases from V and 6 from J; bases not matched to a gene: 8. The germline CDR1 and CDR2 sequences are MNHEY and SVGAGI. The CDR3 DNA reads as TGTGCCAGCAGTTTGTTGGGACAGGGGGTTGGCAATGAGCAGTTCTTC. It codes for CASSLLGQGVGNEQFF.